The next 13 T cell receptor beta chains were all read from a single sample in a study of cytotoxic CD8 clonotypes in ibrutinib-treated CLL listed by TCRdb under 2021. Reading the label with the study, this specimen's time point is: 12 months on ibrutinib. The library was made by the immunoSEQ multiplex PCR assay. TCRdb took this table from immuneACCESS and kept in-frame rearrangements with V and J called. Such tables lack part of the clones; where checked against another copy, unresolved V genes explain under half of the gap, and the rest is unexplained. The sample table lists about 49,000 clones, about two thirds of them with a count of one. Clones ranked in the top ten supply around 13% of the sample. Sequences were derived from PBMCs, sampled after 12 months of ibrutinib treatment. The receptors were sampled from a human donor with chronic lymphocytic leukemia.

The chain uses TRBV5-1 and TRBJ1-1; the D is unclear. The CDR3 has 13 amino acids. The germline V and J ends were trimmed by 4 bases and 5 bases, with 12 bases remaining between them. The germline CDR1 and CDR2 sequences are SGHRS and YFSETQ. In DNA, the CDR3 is TGCGCCAGCAGCCCGGGAGGTACGACTGAAGCTTTCTTT. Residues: CASSPGGTTEAFF. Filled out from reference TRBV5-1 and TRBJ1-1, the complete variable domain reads KAGVTQTPRYLIKTRGQQVTLSCSPISGHRSVSWYQQTPGQGLQFLFEYFSETQRNKGNFPGRFSGRQFSNSRSEMNVSTLELGDSALYLCASSPGGTTEAFFGQGTRLTVV.

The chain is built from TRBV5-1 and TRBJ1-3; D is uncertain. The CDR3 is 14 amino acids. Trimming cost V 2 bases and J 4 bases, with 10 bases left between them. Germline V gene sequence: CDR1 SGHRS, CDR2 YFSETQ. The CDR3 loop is CASSFAEEGNTIYF. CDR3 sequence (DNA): TGCGCCAGCAGCTTCGCAGAGGAAGGAAACACCATATATTTT.

The DNA for the CDR3 is TGTGCCAGCAGCTTGGATCCTAGCGGCGCCGATACGCAGTATTTT. Amino acid sequence: CASSLDPSGADTQYF. The V and J genes are TRBV5-6 and TRBJ2-3, with TRBD2 matching 7 bases. In germline, CDR1 is SGHDT, CDR2 YYEEEE. Trimming removed 0 bases from V and 6 bases from J; junction bases left unmatched: 7. This CDR3 has 15 amino acids.

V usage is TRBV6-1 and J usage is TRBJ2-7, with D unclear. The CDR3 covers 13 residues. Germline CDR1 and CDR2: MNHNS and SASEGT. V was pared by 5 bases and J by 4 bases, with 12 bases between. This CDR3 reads CASSIFPLYEQYF. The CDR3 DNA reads TGTGCCAGCAGTATCTTCCCCTTATACGAGCAGTACTTC.

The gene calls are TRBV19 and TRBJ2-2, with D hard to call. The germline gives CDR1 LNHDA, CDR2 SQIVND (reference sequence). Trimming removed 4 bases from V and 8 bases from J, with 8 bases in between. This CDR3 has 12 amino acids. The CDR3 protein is CASSRLTGELFF. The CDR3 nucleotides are TGTGCCAGTAGTAGGCTTACGGGGGAGCTGTTTTTT.

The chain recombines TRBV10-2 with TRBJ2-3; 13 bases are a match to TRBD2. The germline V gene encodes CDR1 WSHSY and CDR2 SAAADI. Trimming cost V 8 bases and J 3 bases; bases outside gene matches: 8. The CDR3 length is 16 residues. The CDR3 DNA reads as TGCGCCAGCTCCAGGCCGGGACTAGCGGGAACAGATACGCAGTATTTT. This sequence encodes CASSRPGLAGTDTQYF.

The CDR3 DNA sequence: TGTGCCAGCAGCACCGACAGGGTAGGAAGGGAGACCCAGTACTTC. Encoded protein: CASSTDRVGRETQYF. The J gene is TRBJ2-5, the V gene TRBV6-6; 7 bases are shared with TRBD1. The CDR3 extends over 15 amino acids. Germline values: CDR1 MNHNY, CDR2 SVGAGI (reference sequence). The trim removed 6 bases at V and 5 bases at J, leaving 12 bases unmatched.

CDR3 sequence reads: CASSPLIGNIQYF. In DNA, the CDR3 is TGTGCCAGCTCACCACTAATAGGAAACATTCAGTACTTC. V gene TRBV18 combines with J gene TRBJ2-4; D unresolved. This CDR3 has 13 amino acids. Trimming shortened V by 1 base and J by 6 bases, and 7 bases separated the two germline ends. From germline, CDR1 is KGHSH and CDR2 LQKENI.

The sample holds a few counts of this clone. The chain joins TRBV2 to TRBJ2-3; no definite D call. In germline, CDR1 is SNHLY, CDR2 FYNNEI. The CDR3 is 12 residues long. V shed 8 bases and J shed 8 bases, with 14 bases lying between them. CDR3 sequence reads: CASDLKYRTQYF. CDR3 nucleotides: TGTGCCAGCGACCTGAAATACCGTACGCAGTATTTT.

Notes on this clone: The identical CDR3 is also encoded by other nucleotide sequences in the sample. DNA for the CDR3: TGTGCCAGTAGTATAGCACAGGGCACAGATACGCAGTATTTT. It yields the protein CASSIAQGTDTQYF. The chain is built from TRBV19 and TRBJ2-3, with D perhaps TRBD1 (5 bases). Germline assignment: CDR1 LNHDA and CDR2 SQIVND (reference sequence). Trimming left V 1 base short and J 1 base short, with 6 bases between. This CDR3 spans 14 amino acids.

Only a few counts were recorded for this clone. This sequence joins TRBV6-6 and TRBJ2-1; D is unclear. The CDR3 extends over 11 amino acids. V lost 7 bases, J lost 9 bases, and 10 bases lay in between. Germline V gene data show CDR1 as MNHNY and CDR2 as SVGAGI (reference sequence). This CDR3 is CASKVGGEQFF. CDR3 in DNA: TGTGCCAGCAAGGTGGGCGGTGAGCAGTTCTTC.

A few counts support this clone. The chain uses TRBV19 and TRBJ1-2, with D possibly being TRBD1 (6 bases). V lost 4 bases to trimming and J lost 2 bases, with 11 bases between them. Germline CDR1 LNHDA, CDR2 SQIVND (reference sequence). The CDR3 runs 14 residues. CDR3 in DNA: TGTGCCAGTAGTAGCCAGGGGTACAACTATGGCTACACCTTC. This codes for CASSSQGYNYGYTF. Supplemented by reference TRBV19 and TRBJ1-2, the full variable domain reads DGGITQSPKYLFRKEGQNVTLSCEQNLNHDAMYWYRQDPGQGLRLIYYSQIVNDFQKGDIAEGYSVSREKKESFPLTVTSAQKNPTAFYLCASSSQGYNYGYTFGSGTRLTVV.

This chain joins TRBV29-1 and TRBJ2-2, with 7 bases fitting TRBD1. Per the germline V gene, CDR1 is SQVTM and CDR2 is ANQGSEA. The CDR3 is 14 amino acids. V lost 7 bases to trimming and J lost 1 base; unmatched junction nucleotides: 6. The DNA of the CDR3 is TGCAGCGCTATGGACAGGCGGAACACCGGGGAGCTGTTTTTT. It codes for CSAMDRRNTGELFF.